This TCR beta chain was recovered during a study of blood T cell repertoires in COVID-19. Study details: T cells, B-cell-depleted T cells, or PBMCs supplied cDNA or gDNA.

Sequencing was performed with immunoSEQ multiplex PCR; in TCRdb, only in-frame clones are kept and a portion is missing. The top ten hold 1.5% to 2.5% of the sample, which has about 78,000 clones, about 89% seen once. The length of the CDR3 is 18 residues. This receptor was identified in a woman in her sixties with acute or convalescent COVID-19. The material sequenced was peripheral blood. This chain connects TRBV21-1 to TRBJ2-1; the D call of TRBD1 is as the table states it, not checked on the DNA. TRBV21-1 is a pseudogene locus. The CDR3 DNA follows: TGTGCCAGCAGCAAAGCCCCCTCGGACATCCTAGGAGACAATGAGCAGTTCTTC. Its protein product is CASSKAPSDILGDNEQFF.